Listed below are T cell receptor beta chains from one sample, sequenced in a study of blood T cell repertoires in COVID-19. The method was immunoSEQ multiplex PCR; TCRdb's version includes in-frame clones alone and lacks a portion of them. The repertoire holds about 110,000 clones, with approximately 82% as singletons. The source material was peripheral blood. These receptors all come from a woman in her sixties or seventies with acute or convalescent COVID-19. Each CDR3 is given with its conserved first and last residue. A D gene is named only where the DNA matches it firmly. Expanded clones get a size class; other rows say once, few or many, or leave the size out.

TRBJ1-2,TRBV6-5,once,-,TGTGCCAGCGTACTAAGGGGAGGAGACTATGGCTACACCTTC,CASVLRGGDYGYTF
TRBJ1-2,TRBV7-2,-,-,TGTGCCAGCAACGAGCCCGGGGGTGGCTACACCTTC,CASNEPGGGYTF
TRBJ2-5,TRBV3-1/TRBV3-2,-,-,TGTGCCAGCAGCCAAGTTCTTAGTCGGGGGACCCAGTACTTC,CASSQVLSRGTQYF
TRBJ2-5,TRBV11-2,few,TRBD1,TGTGCCAGCAGCTTAGCGGGACAGGGCCAAGAGACCCAGTACTTC,CASSLAGQGQETQYF
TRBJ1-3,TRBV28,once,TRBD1,TGTGCCAGCAGTGCGGGACAGGCCTTCTCTGGAAACACCATATATTTT,CASSAGQAFSGNTIYF
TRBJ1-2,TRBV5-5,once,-,TGTGCCAGCAACGAACAGGGTTTGAACTATGGCTACACCTTC,CASNEQGLNYGYTF
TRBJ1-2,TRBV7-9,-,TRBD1,TGTGCCAGCAGCCCCCGAGTCAGGGGGCATGGCTACACCTTC,CASSPRVRGHGYTF
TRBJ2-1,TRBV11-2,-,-,TGTGCCAGCAGCTTCCCCCTCCCGGGAGTGGAGCAGTTCTTC,CASSFPLPGVEQFF
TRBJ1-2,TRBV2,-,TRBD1,TGTGCCAGCAGTGAGGGGACAGGCTATGGCTACACCTTC,CASSEGTGYGYTF
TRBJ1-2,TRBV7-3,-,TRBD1,TGTGCCAGCAGCTTAACCGGACAGGAGAACTATGGCTACACCTTC,CASSLTGQENYGYTF
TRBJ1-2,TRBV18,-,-,TGTGCCAGCTCGTCCAGGGTCGGCTACACCTTC,CASSSRVGYTF
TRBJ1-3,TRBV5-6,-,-,TGTGCCAGCAGCTGGCGGGGAGGGCCGTCTGGAAACACCATATATTTT,CASSWRGGPSGNTIYF
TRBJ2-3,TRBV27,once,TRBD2,TGTGCCAGCAGACGAAGCGGGAGTGTGGCAGATACGCAGTATTTT,CASRRSGSVADTQYF
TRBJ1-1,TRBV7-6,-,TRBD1,TGTGCCAGCAGCTTAGATCCAGGGGGCGCGGTGTTTGCTTTCTTT,CASSLDPGGAVFAFF
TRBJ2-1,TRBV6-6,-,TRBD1,TGTGCCAGCAGTTACTCGGGACAGGGTCTAGTCAATGAGCAGTTCTTC,CASSYSGQGLVNEQFF
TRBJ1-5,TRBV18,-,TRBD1,TGTGCCAGCCATACAGGGGGCCAACAGCCCCAGCATTTT,CASHTGGQQPQHF
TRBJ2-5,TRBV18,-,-,TGTGCCACCGCGATACAGGGTTTTGAGACCCAGTACTTC,CATAIQGFETQYF
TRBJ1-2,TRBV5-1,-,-,TGCGCCAGCAGCGTGGGGGGCAGGAGCGATGGCTACACCTTC,CASSVGGRSDGYTF
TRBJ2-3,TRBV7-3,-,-,TGTGCCAGCAGCTCCCAGGGGGATACGCAGTATTTT,CASSSQGDTQYF
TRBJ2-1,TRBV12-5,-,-,TGTGCTAGTGGTTTGGTACTGTGGGCCATTCGAGATAGGCAGTTCTTC,CASGLVLWAIRDRQFF
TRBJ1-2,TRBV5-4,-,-,TGTGCCAGCAGCTTGGCAGGGTTCGATGGCTACACCTTC,CASSLAGFDGYTF
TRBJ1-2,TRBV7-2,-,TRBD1,TGTGCCAGCAGCTTAGCTTTCAGGGGGAATAACTATGGCTACACCTTC,CASSLAFRGNNYGYTF
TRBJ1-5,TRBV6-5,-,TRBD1,TGTGCCAGCACCCACGGACAGGGTCCTAATCAGCCCCAGCATTTT,CASTHGQGPNQPQHF
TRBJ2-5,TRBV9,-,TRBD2,TGTGCCAGCAGCCCCAGCGGGGGGGGAGGGGAGACCCAGTACTTC,CASSPSGGGGETQYF
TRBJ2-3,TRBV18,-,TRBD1,TGTGCCAGCTCAAGGGACAGTAAAGGCACAGATACGCAGTATTTT,CASSRDSKGTDTQYF
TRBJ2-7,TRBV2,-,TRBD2,TGTGCCAGCAGGTGGAGCGGGGGGCCGACCTCCTACGAGCAGTACTTC,CASRWSGGPTSYEQYF
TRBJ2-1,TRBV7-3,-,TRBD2,TGTGCCAGCAGCTCCGGACTAGCGGGGGCTGGCTACAATGAGCAGTTCTTC,CASSSGLAGAGYNEQFF
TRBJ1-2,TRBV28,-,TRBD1,TGTGCCAGCAGTTGGACAGGTCTAGACTATGGCTACACCTTC,CASSWTGLDYGYTF
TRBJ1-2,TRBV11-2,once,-,TGTGCCAGCAGCTTAGATCCCCAAGCCTATGGCTACACCTTC,CASSLDPQAYGYTF
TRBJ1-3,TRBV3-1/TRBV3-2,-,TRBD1,TGTGCCAGCAGCCCGAGACAGGGCTGGGGGGTGACCATATATTTT,CASSPRQGWGVTIYF
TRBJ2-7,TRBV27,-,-,TGTGCCAGCAGTATAGCCCAATCGACGGGAGCTTACGAGCAGTACTTC,CASSIAQSTGAYEQYF
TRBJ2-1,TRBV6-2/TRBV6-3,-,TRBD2,TGTGCCAGCAGTTACTCGGCTAGCGGGAGATCCTACAATGAGCAGTTCTTC,CASSYSASGRSYNEQFF
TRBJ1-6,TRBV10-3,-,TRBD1,TGTGCCATCAGTGGGACAGGGGGTAATTCACCCCTCCACTTT,CAISGTGGNSPLHF
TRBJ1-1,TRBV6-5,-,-,TGTGCCAGCAGTACAGGAGTCTGGTCGAACACTGAAGCTTTCTTT,CASSTGVWSNTEAFF
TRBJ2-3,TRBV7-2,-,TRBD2,TGTGCCAGCAGCCAAGGACTAGCGGGGATAGATACGCAGTATTTT,CASSQGLAGIDTQYF
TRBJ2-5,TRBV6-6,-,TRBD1,TGTGCCATCACCGGGACAGGGGGCGGGGAGACCCAGTACTTC,CAITGTGGGETQYF
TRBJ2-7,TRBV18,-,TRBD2,TGTGCCAGCTCACCAAGGACTAGCGACGAGCAGTACTTC,CASSPRTSDEQYF
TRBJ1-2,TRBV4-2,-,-,TGTGCCAGCAGCCAAGATTATAACACCAACTATGGCTACACCTTC,CASSQDYNTNYGYTF
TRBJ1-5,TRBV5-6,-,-,TGTGCCAGCAGCTTTTCGGGGAGAGGCAATCAGCCCCAGCATTTT,CASSFSGRGNQPQHF
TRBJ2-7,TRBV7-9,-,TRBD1,TGTGCCAGCAGCTTCGGACAGGGTGTCCTGAACGAGCAGTACTTC,CASSFGQGVLNEQYF
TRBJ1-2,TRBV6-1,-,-,TGTGCCAGCAGTGAAAAGGTTAGAGGCAGTTATGGCTACACCTTC,CASSEKVRGSYGYTF
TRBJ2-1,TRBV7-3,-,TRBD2,TGTGCCAGCAGCTCGGGGACTAGCCCCTACAATGAGCAGTTCTTC,CASSSGTSPYNEQFF
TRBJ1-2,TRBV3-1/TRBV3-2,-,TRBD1,TGTGCCAGCAGCCAATTTTCCGGACAGGGTGCTGGCTACACCTTC,CASSQFSGQGAGYTF
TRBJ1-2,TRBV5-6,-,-,TGTGCCAGCAGCTTGCTCCCGTCAGGGCGAGGCTACACCTTC,CASSLLPSGRGYTF
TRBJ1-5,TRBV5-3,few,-,TGTGCCAGAAGCTTGGCTCCGCTTTCAGGCGAGAGCAATCAGCCCCAGCATTTT,CARSLAPLSGESNQPQHF
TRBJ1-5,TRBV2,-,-,TGTGCCAGCAGTGAAACAGGCCACAATCAGCCCCAGCATTTT,CASSETGHNQPQHF
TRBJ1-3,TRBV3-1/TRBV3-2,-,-,TGTGCCAGCAGCCAAGGTCCCTTCTCTGGAAACACCATATATTTT,CASSQGPFSGNTIYF
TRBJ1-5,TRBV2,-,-,TGTGCCAGCAAGGAGAGGCAGGGCTCCAATCAGCCCCAGCATTTT,CASKERQGSNQPQHF
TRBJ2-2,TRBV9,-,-,TGTGCCAGCAGTCCACGACAGTCTCCGAACACCGGGGAGCTGTTTTTT,CASSPRQSPNTGELFF
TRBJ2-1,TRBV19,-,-,TGTGCCAGTAGTATAGTGAACGCCAGGGGACACAATGAGCAGTTCTTC,CASSIVNARGHNEQFF
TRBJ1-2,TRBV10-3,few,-,TGTGCCATCAGGGAGACGGAGACCTATGGCTACACCTTC,CAIRETETYGYTF
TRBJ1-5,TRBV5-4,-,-,TGTGCCAGCAGCTTGGGGACAGAGAGCAATCAGCCCCAGCATTTT,CASSLGTESNQPQHF